These 18 T cell receptor beta chains were all obtained from the same sample, sequenced in a study of breast tumors, draining lymph nodes, adjacent tissues. In TCRdb, the multiplex PCR reads were re-called with MiXCR into one record per CDR3 protein. The table includes some 140,000 distinct CDR3 sequences, approximately 21% detected once. Breast cancer patients provided tissue from their axillary draining lymph nodes. Sample: axillary lymph node tissue. These TCRs come from a female donor with breast cancer. Some clones in this sample may be carry-over from other donors' samples.

With regard to this clonotype: It may be a read error: a sequence one base away is much more abundant. The rearrangement uses TRBV29-1 and TRBJ2-1, with D maybe TRBD1 (6 bases). CDR1 is SQVTM and CDR2 is ANQGSEA in the germline V gene. The CDR3 extends over 11 amino acids. V lost 8 bases, J lost 12 bases, and 17 bases lay in between. The chain's CDR3 is CSSRQVDGQFF. The CDR3 bases are TGCAGCTCCCGACAGGTCGATGGGCAGTTCTTC.

A remark on this clonotype: A clone one base away is much larger, so this may be a read error. The genes are TRBV19 and TRBJ2-7; 13 bases are a match to TRBD2. The CDR3 runs to 14 residues. The germline V gene encodes CDR1 LNHDA and CDR2 SQIVND (reference sequence). This chain's CDR3 is CASSWTSGSDDQYF. CDR3 sequence (DNA): TGTGCCAGTAGTTGGACTAGCGGGAGTGACGACCAGTACTTC. Together with reference TRBV19 and TRBJ2-7, the CDR3 gives the full variable domain: DGGITQSPKYLFRKEGQNVTLSCEQNLNHDAMYWYRQDPGQGLRLIYYSQIVNDFQKGDIAEGYSVSREKKESFPLTVTSAQKNPTAFYLCASSWTSGSDDQYFGPGTRLTVT.

The count of this clonotype is one. At one boundary the junction diverges from the germline segment, which might be a read error. J is TRBJ2-7 and V is TRBV12-3 or TRBV12-4; D is perhaps TRBD2 (6 bases). The length of the CDR3 is 14 residues. CDR3 sequence (DNA): TGTGCCAGCGGTTTAGCGCCTAGCGCCTACGAGCAGCACTTC. Its protein product is CASGLAPSAYEQHF.

The rearrangement joins TRBV10-3 to TRBJ2-7; 13 bases are a match to TRBD2. This CDR3 is built from 17 residues. Germline loops: CDR1 ENHRY, CDR2 SYGVKD. The V segment lost 3 bases and the J segment 1 base; nucleotides outside the gene matches: 6. CDR3 nucleotide sequence: TGTGCCATCAGTGACACTAGCGGGAGGGCCCCATCCTACGAGCAGTACTTC. Its translation: CAISDTSGRAPSYEQYF.

This clonotype was picked up many times. The J gene is TRBJ2-1, the V gene TRBV7-2; 15 bases align to TRBD2. CDR1 and CDR2 (germline): SGHTA, FQGNSA. The CDR3 extends over 17 amino acids. V was pared by 5 bases and J by 7 bases, with 9 bases of the junction left unmatched. As DNA, the CDR3 is TGTGCCAGCAGCCCTAGGACTAGCGGGAGGGCGACGAATGAGCAGTTCTTC. The encoded protein is CASSPRTSGRATNEQFF.

This clonotype was detected many times. The genes are TRBV6-5 and TRBJ2-5, with 14 bases identical to TRBD2. Looked up from germline, CDR1 is MNHEY and CDR2 is SVGAGI. V lost 5 bases, J lost 5 bases, and 10 bases stayed unmatched. The CDR3 loop spans 17 amino acids. CDR3 coding DNA: TGTGCCAGCAGTGAGACCGGGACTAGCGGGAGTAAGGAGACCCAGTACTTC. Amino acids: CASSETGTSGSKETQYF.

This clonotype was seen a handful of times. DNA of the CDR3: TGTGCCAGTAGTCCCGCGGCGCGGGATTACGAGCAGTACTTC. Its protein product is CASSPAARDYEQYF. This sequence joins TRBV19 and TRBJ2-7; D might be TRBD2 (6 bases). This CDR3 comprises 14 residues. V dropped 5 bases and J dropped 4 bases, with 15 bases sitting between them. Per germline, CDR1 LNHDA and CDR2 SQIVND (reference sequence).

This clonotype was counted a few times. This rearrangement joins TRBV27 to TRBJ2-2; D possibly corresponds to TRBD2 (5 bases). The germline V and J ends were trimmed by 7 bases and 0 bases, with 18 bases remaining between them. Germline loops: CDR1 MNHEY, CDR2 SMNVEV (reference sequence). There are 17 residues in the CDR3. The CDR3 DNA is TGTGCCAGCACAACGGGCTCGGGGAGCGCGAACACCGGGGAGCTGTTTTTT. Translated, it gives CASTTGSGSANTGELFF.

This clonotype has a count of ten or more. The genes are TRBV15 and TRBJ2-5; 8 bases agree with TRBD2. The length of the CDR3 is 18 residues. J gave up 5 bases and V 0 bases, and 14 bases lay outside the gene matches. The germline CDR1 and CDR2 sequences are LNHNV and YYDKDF (reference sequence). CDR3 nucleotide sequence: TGTGCCACCAGCAGAGATTACCTAAGCGGGAGAGGAGGGGAGACCCAGTACTTC. This codes for CATSRDYLSGRGGETQYF.

At least ten counts were recorded for this clonotype. V is TRBV20-1 and J is TRBJ2-5; D assignment may be TRBD1 or TRBD2 (5 bases each). This CDR3 is built from 13 residues. Trimming shortened V by 6 bases and J by 4 bases, and 15 bases separated the two germline ends. Germline CDR1 and CDR2: DFQATT and SNEGSKA (reference sequence). The DNA for the CDR3 is TGCAGTGCAGAGAAGAGGGGCGCAGAGACCCAGTACTTC. Protein product: CSAEKRGAETQYF.

This clonotype was seen a few times. This chain uses TRBV3-1 with TRBJ2-7, with TRBD2 as a possible D gene (5 bases). CDR1 LGHDT and CDR2 YNNKEL come from the germline V gene (reference sequence). Trimming pared 4 bases from V and 6 bases from J, leaving 13 bases between. The CDR3 has 13 residues. This chain's CDR3 is CASSRASNGEQYF. The CDR3 region has the DNA TGTGCCAGCAGCCGCGCTAGCAACGGCGAGCAGTACTTC.

A note on this clonotype: Since a much larger clone is just one base distant, this may be a read error. The chain has TRBV2 and TRBJ2-3; D may be TRBD2 (7 bases). This CDR3 has 15 residues. Germline CDR1 reads SNHLY; CDR2 reads FYNNEI. CDR3 nucleotides: TGTGCCAGCAGTGATGGGGGGGCAACCACAGATGCGCAGTATTTT. The encoded protein is CASSDGGATTDAQYF.

Turning to this clonotype: A read error is possible here, since a much larger clone lies one base away. The chain links TRBV24-1 to TRBJ2-1, with D possibly TRBD2 on 6 matching bases. V lost 6 bases to trimming and J lost 12 bases, with 23 bases between them. This CDR3 comprises 15 residues. Germline V CDR1 and CDR2: KGHDR, SFDVKD. The CDR3 DNA reads as TGTGCCACCAGTCCCGCGATGGCGGGAAGTTATGGGCAGTTCTTC. Translating it yields CATSPAMAGSYGQFF.

Concerning this clonotype: A much larger clone differs from this one at a single base, so this may be a read error. The gene calls are TRBV6-6 and TRBJ2-7; 7 bases are shared with TRBD1. The CDR3 is 15 amino acids. Germline V gene sequence: CDR1 MNHNY, CDR2 SVGAGI (reference sequence). With V trimmed by 7 bases and J by 5 bases, 14 bases remained unmatched. Here the CDR3 reads CASTDSGTDSHEQYF. DNA for the CDR3: TGTGCCAGCACCGACTCCGGGACAGATTCCCACGAGCAGTACTTC.

The sample holds many counts of this clonotype. The chain combines TRBV5-1 with TRBJ1-4; D not certain. Trimming cost V 3 bases and J 8 bases, with 14 bases left between them. This CDR3 is built from 14 residues. CDR1 and CDR2 from the germline V gene are SGHRS and YFSETQ. CDR3 sequence (DNA): TGCGCCAGCAGCTCGGGGTCCGCGCAGGAAAAACTGTTTTTT. Translation: CASSSGSAQEKLFF.

A word on this clonotype: A much larger clone lies one base from this, so it may be a read error. The V call is TRBV6-6, the J call TRBJ2-1; 7 nucleotides agree with TRBD2. V was pared by 2 bases and J by 12 bases, with 16 bases of the junction left unmatched. Germline V gene data show CDR1 as MNHNY and CDR2 as SVGAGI (reference sequence). CDR3 size: 16 residues. The CDR3 protein is CASSYRRSGTTPRQFF. The DNA of the CDR3 is TGTGCCAGCAGTTACAGACGATCCGGGACTACCCCTAGGCAGTTCTTC.

This clonotype has just a few counts. The chain combines TRBV28 with TRBJ2-7, with D perhaps matching TRBD1 or TRBD2 (5 bases each). Trimming pared 6 bases from V and 6 bases from J, leaving 9 bases between. The CDR3 is 11 amino acids. Germline CDR1 reads MDHEN; CDR2 reads SYDVKM. The CDR3 DNA follows: TGTGCCAGCAGCCAGGGAGCCGAGCAGTACTTC. Translated, it gives CASSQGAEQYF.

The genes are TRBV20-1 and TRBJ2-5, with a weak D call TRBD2 (7 bases). This CDR3 is built from 16 residues. The germline V gene has CDR1 DFQATT and CDR2 SNEGSKA (reference sequence). Between the trimmed V and J ends, which lost 0 bases and 5 bases, there was a span of 19 bases. CDR3 sequence reads: CSARDLGRGAWETQYF. Here the CDR3 DNA reads TGCAGTGCTAGAGACCTAGGACGGGGGGCTTGGGAGACCCAGTACTTC.